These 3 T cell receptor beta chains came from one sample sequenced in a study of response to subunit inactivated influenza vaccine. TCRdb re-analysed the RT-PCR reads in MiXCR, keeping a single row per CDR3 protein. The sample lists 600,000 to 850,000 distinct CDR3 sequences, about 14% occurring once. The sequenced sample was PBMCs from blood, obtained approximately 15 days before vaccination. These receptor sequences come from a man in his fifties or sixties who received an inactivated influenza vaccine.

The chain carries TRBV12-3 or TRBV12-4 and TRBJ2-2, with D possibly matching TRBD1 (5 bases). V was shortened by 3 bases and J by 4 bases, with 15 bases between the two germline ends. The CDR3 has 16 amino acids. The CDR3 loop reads CASSFGALRGTGELFF. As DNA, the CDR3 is TGTGCCAGCAGTTTTGGCGCCCTAAGGGGCACCGGGGAGCTGTTTTTT.

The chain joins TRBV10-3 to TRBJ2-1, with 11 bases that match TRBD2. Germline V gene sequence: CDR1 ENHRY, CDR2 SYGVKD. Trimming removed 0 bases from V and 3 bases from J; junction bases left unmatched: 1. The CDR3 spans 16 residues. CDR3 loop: CAISESGLADYNEQFF. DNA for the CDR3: TGTGCCATCAGTGAGTCGGGACTAGCGGACTACAATGAGCAGTTCTTC.

The CDR3 spells CASSLRRTGVGEQYF. The CDR3 DNA sequence: TGTGCCAGCAGCTTGCGGAGGACAGGGGTCGGCGAGCAGTACTTC. The chain has TRBV5-4 and TRBJ2-7, with 9 positions matching TRBD1. Germline CDR1 and CDR2: SGHNT and YYREEE (reference sequence). This CDR3 contains 15 residues. J lost 6 bases, V lost 1 base, and 8 bases had no gene match.